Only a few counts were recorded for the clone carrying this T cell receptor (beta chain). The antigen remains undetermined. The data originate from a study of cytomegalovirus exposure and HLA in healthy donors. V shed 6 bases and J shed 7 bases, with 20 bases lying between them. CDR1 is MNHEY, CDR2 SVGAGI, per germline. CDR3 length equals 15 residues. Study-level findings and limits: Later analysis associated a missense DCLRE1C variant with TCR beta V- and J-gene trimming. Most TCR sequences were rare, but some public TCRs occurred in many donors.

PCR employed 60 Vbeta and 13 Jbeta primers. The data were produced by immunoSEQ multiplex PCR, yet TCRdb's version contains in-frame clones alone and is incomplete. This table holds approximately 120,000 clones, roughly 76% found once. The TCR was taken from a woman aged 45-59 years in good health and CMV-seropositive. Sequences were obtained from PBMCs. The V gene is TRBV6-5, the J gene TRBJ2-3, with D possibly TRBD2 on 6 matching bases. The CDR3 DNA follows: TGTGCCAGCAGCCAATGGGAACGGGGGTGGAATACGCAGTATTTT. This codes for CASSQWERGWNTQYF.